Following are 4 T cell receptor beta chains from one sample sequenced in a study of T cells in Graves' hyperthyroidism and ophthalmopathy. The source material, RNA transcripts, was used to amplify TCR beta CDR3 regions. The primer set for the first-round RT-PCR of the TCR CDR3 was HTBI. TCRdb reanalysed the multiplex PCR reads using MiXCR and keeps one entry per CDR3 protein. In the table there are hundreds of thousands of distinct CDR3 sequences, about 24% of which are singletons. Sequences were obtained from blood. The receptors derive from a woman in her 30s with Graves' ophthalmopathy.

This clonotype was seen a few times. The genes are TRBV6-5 and TRBJ2-7; D gene ambiguous. This CDR3 is built from 14 residues. Between the trimmed V and J ends, which lost 0 bases and 4 bases, there was a span of 10 bases. CDR1 MNHEY and CDR2 SVGAGI come from the germline V gene. CDR3 DNA: TGTGCCAGCAGTTACTCGGGCGATTTATACGAGCAGTACTTC. Amino acid sequence: CASSYSGDLYEQYF.

There are many counts of this clonotype. The chain uses TRBV19 and TRBJ2-4, with 9 bases fitting TRBD1. The junction had 4 bases not matched to a gene; V was cut back by 5 bases and J by 8 bases. This CDR3 contains 13 residues. Germline CDR1 LNHDA, CDR2 SQIVND (reference sequence). DNA of the CDR3: TGTGCCAGTAGTTACAGGGGGCAGGACATTCAGTACTTC. Translating it yields CASSYRGQDIQYF. The variable domain in full, completed from reference TRBV19 and TRBJ2-4, reads DGGITQSPKYLFRKEGQNVTLSCEQNLNHDAMYWYRQDPGQGLRLIYYSQIVNDFQKGDIAEGYSVSREKKESFPLTVTSAQKNPTAFYLCASSYRGQDIQYFGAGTRLSVL.

This clonotype was seen at least ten times. The V and J genes are TRBV4-3 and TRBJ2-7; D is possibly TRBD1 (6 bases). V lost 3 bases and J 4 bases, leaving 16 bases between the germline ends. From germline, CDR1 is LGHNA and CDR2 YSLEER. The CDR3 length is 15 residues. CDR3 residues: CASSQQGIPLYEQYF. As DNA, the CDR3 is TGCGCCAGCAGCCAGCAGGGGATTCCTCTATACGAGCAGTACTTC.

This chain connects TRBV12-3 or TRBV12-4 to TRBJ2-7; 10 nucleotides agree with TRBD1. V trimming: 5 bases; J trimming: 3 bases; junction bases outside the gene matches: 10. CDR3 length: 16 residues. CDR3 residues: CASSLRTGGDFYEQYF. The CDR3 DNA reads TGTGCCAGCAGTCTGCGGACAGGGGGAGATTTCTACGAGCAGTACTTC.